This T cell receptor beta chain was captured by sequencing in a study of Ad26.COV2.S vaccination and SARS-CoV-2 variants (dated by TCRdb to about 2021). For the wider study: Donors in the vaccine arm were drawn from COV1001, a phase I-IIa trial of Ad26.COV2.S in healthy adults that was multicentre, randomized, double-blind and placebo-controlled. TCRbeta repertoire sequencing was used to assess the specificity and breadth of SARS-CoV-2-reactive T cell receptors after Ad26.COV2.S vaccination. Ad26.COV2.S was given intramuscularly at 5x10^10 or 1x10^11 viral particles, as a single shot or as two shots 56 days apart. Investigators remained blinded to trial group allocation during experiments and outcome assessment. The TCR-sequenced set comprised approximately 30 samples: approximately 20 Ad26.COV2.S vaccine recipients, 5 placebo recipients and 8 SARS-CoV-2 convalescent individuals. Trial participants were randomized into five groups of five: low-dose or high-dose Ad26.COV2.S given once or twice, or placebo on both occasions.

For this clone: Its antigen is unknown. The record has no base qualities; no much larger clone is one base away.

What the treatment or condition label conveys for this sample: some 20 received Ad26.COV2.S at low or high dose, single or two shots; about 5 received placebo; per-sample allocation not given. For vaccine and placebo recipients, the sequenced repertoires came from samples collected on day 63 after the first injection. Cohort 1b enrolled about 25 adults aged 18-55 years at a single site in Boston, USA, between 29 July and 7 August 2020. Ad26.COV2.S was a replication-incompetent adenovirus type 26 vector that expressed a prefusion-stabilized SARS-CoV-2 spike protein derived from the original Wuhan strain. Based on the germline V gene (reference sequence), the CDR1 and CDR2 sequences are MNHEY and SMNVEV. Trimming takes 7 bases off V and 4 bases off J; junction bases not matched to a gene: 9. Measured from the cysteine to the phenylalanine, the CDR3 is 15 residues long. The CDR3 DNA has 45 bases and is translated from base 1.

TCRbeta CDR3 regions were sequenced with the immunoSEQ Assay. After extraction, genomic DNA underwent amplification by bias-controlled multiplex PCR, followed by high-throughput sequencing. On the study's bioinformatics: To quantify the absolute abundance of every unique TCRbeta CDR3 region, sequences were collapsed and filtered. T cell fraction was estimated by normalizing TCRbeta template counts to usable DNA, with usable DNA measured through amplification of reference genes found in all nucleated cells. Repertoire TCRs were annotated as SARS-CoV-2-specific by exact matching of V gene, CDR3 amino acid sequence and J gene to a known reactive TCR set. The reference SARS-CoV-2 TCR set came from MIRA and was filtered for enrichment in COVID-19-positive ImmuneCODE repertoires, removing public or cross-reactive TCRs. Using the MIRA antigens, annotated TCRs were further analysed by specific ORF or by position within an ORF. Breadth was defined as annotated unique rearrangements over total unique productive rearrangements; depth was the summed frequency of those rearrangements. TCR breadth was compared between groups using two-sided Wilcoxon rank-sum tests. What TCRdb holds here is the immuneACCESS table cut down to in-frame rearrangements. Part of the clones is not present; checked against another copy, under half of the missing clones reflect an unresolved V gene, and the others are unexplained. The DNA gave D and trimming, while V, J and clone size come from that table. This sample holds over 400,000 clones; around 90% were observed only once. Together, the top ten hold approximately 4.5% of the sample.

General study outcomes and caveats: After vaccination, spike-specific CD8+ and CD4+ T cell responses were reported to show substantial breadth. Vaccine and placebo recipients had similar non-spike TCR breadth, a finding consistent with the vaccine containing only spike. The authors noted that the TCR breadth and depth analyses may have underestimated total T cell responses. The study was not powered to compare responses between vaccine doses or regimens. Compared with placebo recipients, Ad26.COV2.S recipients showed higher spike-specific TCR breadth (P = 0.0014).

The receptor comes from a person between 18 and 65 years old who received the Ad26.COV2.S COVID-19 vaccine or a placebo. The sequencing used peripheral blood, collected in a trial of Ad26.COV2.S vaccine versus placebo. The chain joins TRBV27 to TRBJ2-3; TRBD2 agrees with 9 junctional bases. For the CDR3, the sequence is CASTKGREGPDTQYF. The bases are TGTGCCAGCACTAAGGGGCGGGAGGGCCCAGATACGCAGTATTTT.